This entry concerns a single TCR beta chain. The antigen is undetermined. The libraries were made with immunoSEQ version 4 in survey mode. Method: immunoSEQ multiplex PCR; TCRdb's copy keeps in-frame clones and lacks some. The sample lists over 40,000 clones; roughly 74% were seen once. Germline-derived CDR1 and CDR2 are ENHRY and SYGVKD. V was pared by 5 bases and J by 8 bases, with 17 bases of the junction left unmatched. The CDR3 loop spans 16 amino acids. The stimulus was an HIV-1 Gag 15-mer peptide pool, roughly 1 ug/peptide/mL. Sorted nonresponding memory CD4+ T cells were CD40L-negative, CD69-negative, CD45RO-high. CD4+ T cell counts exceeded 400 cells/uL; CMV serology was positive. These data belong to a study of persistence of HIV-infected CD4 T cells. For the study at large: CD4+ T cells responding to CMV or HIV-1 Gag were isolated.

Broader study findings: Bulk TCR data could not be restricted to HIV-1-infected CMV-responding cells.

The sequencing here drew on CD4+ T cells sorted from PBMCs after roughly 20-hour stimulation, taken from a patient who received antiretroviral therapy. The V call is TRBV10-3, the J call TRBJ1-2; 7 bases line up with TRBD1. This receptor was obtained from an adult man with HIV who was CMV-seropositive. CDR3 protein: CAISRDSGMGSFGYTF. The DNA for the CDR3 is TGTGCCATCAGTAGGGACAGCGGTATGGGTAGCTTCGGCTACACCTTC.